What follows is one T cell receptor beta chain and its context. Profiled with immunoSEQ multiplex PCR; TCRdb holds only in-frame clones, not every one. The sample includes fewer than 50,000 clones, over 70% of them seen just once. The data belong to a study of T cells in tumors after PD-1 blockade. This CDR3 contains 15 residues. J was trimmed by 2 bases and V by 2 bases; bases with no gene match: 3. CDR1 and CDR2 (germline): MNHNS, SASEGT. V usage is TRBV6-1 and J usage is TRBJ2-1; TRBD1 matches at 7 bases. Sequencing used PBMCs, obtained before anti-PD-1 treatment. The TCR comes from a human donor with basal cell carcinoma. DNA for the CDR3: TGTGCCAGCAGTGAACAGGGGGTTACCTACAATGAGCAGTTCTTC. Protein product: CASSEQGVTYNEQFF.